This T cell receptor beta chain came from a study of blood T cell repertoires in COVID-19. As for the study in general: From the United States, Italy and Spain came samples of acute and convalescent COVID-19. In each case, the material was cDNA or gDNA derived from T cells, B-cell-depleted T cells, or PBMCs.

Germline CDR1 and CDR2: SGHDN and FVKESK. CDR3 length: 14 residues. The V gene lost 0 bases and the J gene lost 6 bases, with 11 bases spanning the gap. Some clones are missing from TCRdb's copy, which holds only in-frame ones; the method was immunoSEQ multiplex PCR. The sample lists around 250,000 clones; around nine tenths were seen once. The chain employs TRBV14 and TRBJ1-1; no clear D gene. The material sequenced was peripheral blood. This receptor was taken from a woman between 70 and 85 years old with active or convalescent COVID-19. The CDR3 DNA follows: TGTGCCAGCAGCCAAGAGGGGAGTTTCCCTGAAGCTTTCTTT. It translates to CASSQEGSFPEAFF.